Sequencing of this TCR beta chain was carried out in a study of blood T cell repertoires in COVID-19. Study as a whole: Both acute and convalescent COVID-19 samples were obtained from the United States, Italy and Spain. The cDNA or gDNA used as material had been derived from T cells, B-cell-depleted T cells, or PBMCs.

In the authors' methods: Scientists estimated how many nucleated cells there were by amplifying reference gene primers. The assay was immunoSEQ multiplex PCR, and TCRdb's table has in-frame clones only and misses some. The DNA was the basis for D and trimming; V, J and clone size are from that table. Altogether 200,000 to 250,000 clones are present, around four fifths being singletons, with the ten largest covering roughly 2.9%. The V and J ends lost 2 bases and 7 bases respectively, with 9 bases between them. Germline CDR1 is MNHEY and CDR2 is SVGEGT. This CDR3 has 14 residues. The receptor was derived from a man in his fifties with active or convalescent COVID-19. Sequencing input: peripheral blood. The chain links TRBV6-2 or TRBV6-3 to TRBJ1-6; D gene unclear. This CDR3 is CASSYNARNSPLHF. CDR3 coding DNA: TGTGCCAGCAGTTACAACGCTCGGAATTCACCCCTCCACTTT.